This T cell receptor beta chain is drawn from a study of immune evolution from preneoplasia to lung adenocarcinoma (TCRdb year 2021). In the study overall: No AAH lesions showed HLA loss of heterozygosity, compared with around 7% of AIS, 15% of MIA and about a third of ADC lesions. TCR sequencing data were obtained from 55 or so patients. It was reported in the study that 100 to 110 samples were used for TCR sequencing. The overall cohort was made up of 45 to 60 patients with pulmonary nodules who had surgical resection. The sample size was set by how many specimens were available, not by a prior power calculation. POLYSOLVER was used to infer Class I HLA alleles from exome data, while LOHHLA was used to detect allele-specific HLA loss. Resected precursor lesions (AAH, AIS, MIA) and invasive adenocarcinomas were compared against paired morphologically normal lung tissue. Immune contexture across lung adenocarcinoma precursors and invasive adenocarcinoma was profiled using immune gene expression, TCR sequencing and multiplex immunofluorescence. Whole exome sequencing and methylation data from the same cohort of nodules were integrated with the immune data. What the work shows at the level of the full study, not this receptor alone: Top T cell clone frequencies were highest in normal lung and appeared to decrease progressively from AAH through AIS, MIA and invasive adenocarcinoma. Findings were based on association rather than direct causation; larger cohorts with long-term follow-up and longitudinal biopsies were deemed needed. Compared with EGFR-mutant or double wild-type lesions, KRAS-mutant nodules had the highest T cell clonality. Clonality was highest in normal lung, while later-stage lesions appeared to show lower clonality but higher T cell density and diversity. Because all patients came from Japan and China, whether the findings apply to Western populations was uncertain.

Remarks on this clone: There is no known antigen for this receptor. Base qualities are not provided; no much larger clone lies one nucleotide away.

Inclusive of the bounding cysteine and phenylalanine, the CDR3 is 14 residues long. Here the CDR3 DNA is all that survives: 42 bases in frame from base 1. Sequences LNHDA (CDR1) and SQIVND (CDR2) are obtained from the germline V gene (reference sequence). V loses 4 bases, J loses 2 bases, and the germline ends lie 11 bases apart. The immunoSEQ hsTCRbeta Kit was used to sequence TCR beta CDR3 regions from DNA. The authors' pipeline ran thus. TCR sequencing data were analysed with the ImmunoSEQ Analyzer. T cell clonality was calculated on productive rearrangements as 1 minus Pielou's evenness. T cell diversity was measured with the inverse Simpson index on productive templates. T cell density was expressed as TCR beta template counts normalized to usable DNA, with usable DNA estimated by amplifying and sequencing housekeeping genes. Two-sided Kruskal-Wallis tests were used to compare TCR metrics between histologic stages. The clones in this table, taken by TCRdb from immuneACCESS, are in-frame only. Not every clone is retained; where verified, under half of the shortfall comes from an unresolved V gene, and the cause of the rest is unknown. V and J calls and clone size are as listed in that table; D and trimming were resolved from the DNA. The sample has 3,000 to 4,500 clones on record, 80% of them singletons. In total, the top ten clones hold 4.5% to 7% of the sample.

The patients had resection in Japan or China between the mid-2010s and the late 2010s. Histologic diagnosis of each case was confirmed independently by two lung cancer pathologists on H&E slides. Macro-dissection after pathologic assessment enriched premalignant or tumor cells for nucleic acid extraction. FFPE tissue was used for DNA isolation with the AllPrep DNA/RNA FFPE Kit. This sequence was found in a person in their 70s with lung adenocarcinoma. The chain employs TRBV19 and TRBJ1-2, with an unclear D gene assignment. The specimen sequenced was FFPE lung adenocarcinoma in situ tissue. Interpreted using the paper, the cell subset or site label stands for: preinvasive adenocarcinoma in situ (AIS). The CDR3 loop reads CASSTDGRNYGYTF. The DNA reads TGTGCCAGTAGTACGGACGGGAGAAACTATGGCTACACCTTC.